These 10 T cell receptor beta chains were sequenced from one sample in a study of T cell responses to AZD1222 COVID-19 vaccine. Only in-frame clones appear in the TCRdb table, and some are missing; sequencing was by immunoSEQ multiplex PCR. The sample lists roughly 140,000 clones, around 95% occurring once. The sequencing here drew on peripheral blood, taken on day 0 of AZD1222 vaccination. The receptors were gathered from an adult in good health.

The chain carries TRBV21-1 and TRBJ2-7; TRBD2, the table's D call, was not compared with the DNA. TRBV21-1 is labeled a pseudogene. This CDR3 is built from 15 residues. DNA for the CDR3: TGCCCCCCGGAAAAGAGCGTGACTTCTAGATACGAGCAGTACGTC. Residues: CPPEKSVTSRYEQYV.

The CDR3 protein is CASSIDQTGSGTDTQYF. CDR3 DNA sequence: TGTGCCAGTAGTATAGATCAGACAGGTTCGGGGACAGATACGCAGTATTTT. The chain is built from TRBV19 and TRBJ2-3, with D maybe TRBD1 (6 bases). Germline V gene sequence: CDR1 LNHDA, CDR2 SQIVND (reference sequence). The V end was cut by 0 bases, the J end by 3 bases, with 16 bases between. The CDR3 contains 17 residues. The whole variable domain, remainder taken from reference TRBV19 and TRBJ2-3, is DGGITQSPKYLFRKEGQNVTLSCEQNLNHDAMYWYRQDPGQGLRLIYYSQIVNDFQKGDIAEGYSVSREKKESFPLTVTSAQKNPTAFYLCASSIDQTGSGTDTQYFGPGTRLTVL.

This chain connects TRBV19 to TRBJ2-6, with TRBD1 matching over 8 bases. J gave up 0 bases and V 4 bases, and 11 bases lay outside the gene matches. Germline-derived CDR1 and CDR2 are LNHDA and SQIVND (reference sequence). The length of the CDR3 is 19 residues. The CDR3 here is CASSKLRDRLISGANVLTF. The CDR3 DNA follows: TGTGCCAGTAGTAAACTCCGGGACAGGTTGATCTCTGGGGCCAACGTCCTGACTTTC.

The chain carries TRBV3-1 (or the pseudogene TRBV3-2) and TRBJ2-3, with D unclear. The V gene's germline CDR1 is LGHDT and CDR2 YNNKEL (reference sequence). CDR3 length: 14 residues. Trimming shortened V by 6 bases and J by 6 bases, and 16 bases separated the two germline ends. The CDR3 protein is CASSPLFTLDTQYF. CDR3 nucleotide sequence: TGTGCCAGCAGTCCTCTATTTACTTTGGATACGCAGTATTTT.

This clone appeared once. The V and J genes are TRBV19 and TRBJ2-1; tentatively, D is TRBD2 (7 bases). Trimming took 2 bases from V and 10 from J, leaving 15 bases between them. From germline, CDR1 is LNHDA and CDR2 SQIVND (reference sequence). The CDR3 spans 14 residues. CDR3 sequence reads: CASSISGGSQEQFF. In DNA, the CDR3 is TGTGCCAGTAGTATATCGGGGGGCTCTCAGGAGCAGTTCTTC.

The chain has TRBV7-2 and TRBJ1-1; weak D call: TRBD1 (5 bases). This CDR3 comprises 13 residues. V lost 3 bases and J 6 bases, leaving 11 bases between the germline ends. CDR1 and CDR2 (germline): SGHTA, FQGNSA. The DNA for the CDR3 is TGTGCCAGCAGCTTCCAGGGTAGGGCTGAAGCTTTCTTT. Its protein is CASSFQGRAEAFF.

The chain has TRBV2 and TRBJ1-6, with unresolved D. The CDR3 loop spans 17 amino acids. The V gene's germline CDR1 is SNHLY and CDR2 FYNNEI. Deletions cut 7 bases from V and 0 bases from J, with 16 bases between. CDR3 in DNA: TGTGCCAGCATGAAGGGCCCTGAGAGCTCCTATAATTCACCCCTCCACTTT. Translation: CASMKGPESSYNSPLHF.

About this clone itself: In the same sample, other DNA sequences code for this CDR3. The chain has TRBV18 and TRBJ1-5; D may be TRBD1 (5 bases). Looked up from germline, CDR1 is KGHSH and CDR2 is LQKENI. V was pared by 2 bases and J by 3 bases, with 8 bases between. This CDR3 is built from 14 residues. The CDR3 DNA reads as TGTGCCAGCTCACCAACGGGACCCAATCAGCCCCAGCATTTT. Its translation is CASSPTGPNQPQHF.

The chain carries TRBV20-1 and TRBJ1-1, with 9 bases lining up with TRBD1. The CDR3 is 14 residues long. The germline V gene encodes CDR1 DFQATT and CDR2 SNEGSKA (reference sequence). The J segment lost 5 bases and the V segment lost 4 bases, leaving 8 bases of the junction unmatched. Here the CDR3 DNA reads TGCAGTGCTATTGAACAGGGGGCAAGGACTGAAGCTTTCTTT. It encodes CSAIEQGARTEAFF.

This chain links TRBV24-1 with TRBJ2-1; no clear D gene. This CDR3 has 12 residues. Trimming removed 4 bases from V and 7 bases from J, with 7 bases in between. The germline gives CDR1 KGHDR, CDR2 SFDVKD. In DNA form, the CDR3 reads TGTGCCACCAGTGACCGATGGAATGAGCAGTTCTTC. Translating gives CATSDRWNEQFF.